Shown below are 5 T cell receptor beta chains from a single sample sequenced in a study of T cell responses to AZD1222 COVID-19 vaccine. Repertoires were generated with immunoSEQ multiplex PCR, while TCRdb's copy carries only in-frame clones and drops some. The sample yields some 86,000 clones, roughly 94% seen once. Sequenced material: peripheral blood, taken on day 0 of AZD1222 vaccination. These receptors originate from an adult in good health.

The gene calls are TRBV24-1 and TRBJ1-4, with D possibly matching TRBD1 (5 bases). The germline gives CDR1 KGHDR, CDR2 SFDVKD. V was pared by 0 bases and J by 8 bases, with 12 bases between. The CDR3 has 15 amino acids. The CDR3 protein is CATSDLVGDKEKLFF. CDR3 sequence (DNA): TGTGCCACCAGTGATTTGGTAGGGGATAAAGAAAAACTGTTTTTT.

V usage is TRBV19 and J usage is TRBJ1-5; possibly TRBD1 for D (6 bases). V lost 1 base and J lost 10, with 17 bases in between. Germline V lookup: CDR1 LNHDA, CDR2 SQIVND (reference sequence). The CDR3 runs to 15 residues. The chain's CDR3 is CASSIGSAAQGPQHF. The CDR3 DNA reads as TGTGCCAGTAGTATAGGTTCGGCAGCACAGGGACCCCAGCATTTT.

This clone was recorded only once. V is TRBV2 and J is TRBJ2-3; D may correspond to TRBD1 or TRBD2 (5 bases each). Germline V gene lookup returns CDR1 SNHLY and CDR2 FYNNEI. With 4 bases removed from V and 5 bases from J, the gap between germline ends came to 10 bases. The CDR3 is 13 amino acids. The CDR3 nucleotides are TGTGCCAGCAGTGGGGGGTTGGGAGATACGCAGTATTTT. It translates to CASSGGLGDTQYF.

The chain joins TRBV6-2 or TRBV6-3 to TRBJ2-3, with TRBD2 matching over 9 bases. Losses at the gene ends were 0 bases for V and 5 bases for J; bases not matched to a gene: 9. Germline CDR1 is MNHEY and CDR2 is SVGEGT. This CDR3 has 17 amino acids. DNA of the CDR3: TGTGCCAGCAGTTACTCGAAGGCGGGAGGGCCCAAAGATACGCAGTATTTT. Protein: CASSYSKAGGPKDTQYF.

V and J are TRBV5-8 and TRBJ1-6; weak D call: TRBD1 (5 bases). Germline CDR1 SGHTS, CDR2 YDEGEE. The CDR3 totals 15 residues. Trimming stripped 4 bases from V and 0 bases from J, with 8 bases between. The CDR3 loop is CASSAGSSYNSPLHF. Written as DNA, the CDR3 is TGTGCCAGCAGCGCAGGGAGCTCCTATAATTCACCCCTCCACTTT.